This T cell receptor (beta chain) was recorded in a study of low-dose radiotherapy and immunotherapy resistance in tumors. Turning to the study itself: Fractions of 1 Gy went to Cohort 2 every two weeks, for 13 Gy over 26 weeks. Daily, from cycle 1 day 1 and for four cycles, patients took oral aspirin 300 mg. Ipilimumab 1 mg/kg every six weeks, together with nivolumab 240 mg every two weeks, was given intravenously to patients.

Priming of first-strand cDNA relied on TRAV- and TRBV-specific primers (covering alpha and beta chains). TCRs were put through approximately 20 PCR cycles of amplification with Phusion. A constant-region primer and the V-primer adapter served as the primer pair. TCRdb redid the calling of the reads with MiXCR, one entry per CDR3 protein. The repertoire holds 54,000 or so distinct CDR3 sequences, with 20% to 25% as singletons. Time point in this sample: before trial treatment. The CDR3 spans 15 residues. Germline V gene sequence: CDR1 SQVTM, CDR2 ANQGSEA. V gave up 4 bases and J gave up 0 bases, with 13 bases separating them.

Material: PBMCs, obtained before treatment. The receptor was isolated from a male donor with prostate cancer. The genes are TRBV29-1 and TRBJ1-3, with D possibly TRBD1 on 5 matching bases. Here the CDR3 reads CSVGTPGLSGNTIYF. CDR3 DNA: TGCAGCGTTGGTACCCCGGGGCTCTCTGGAAACACCATATATTTT.